Listed below are T cell receptor beta chains from one sample, sequenced in a study of T cell repertoires in cytomegalovirus infection. TCRdb re-called the reads with MiXCR, one entry per CDR3 protein. The table includes some 180,000 distinct CDR3 sequences, roughly 19% detected once. The sequenced material came from PBMCs. The receptors derive from a human donor in good health (CMV status not recorded). Some clones in this sample may be carry-over from other donors' samples. The CDR3 runs from the conserved cysteine through the conserved F or W. A D gene is named only where the DNA matches it firmly. Size is omitted from some rows. Given values are once, few, many or a class for expanded clones.

abundance	len	v_gene	j_gene	d_gene	CDR3aa	CDR3nt
-	14	TRBV12-3/TRBV12-4	TRBJ2-7	TRBD1	CASSLRQGAYEQYF	TGTGCCAGCAGTTTACGACAGGGGGCCTACGAGCAGTACTTC
few	15	TRBV6-1	TRBJ1-3	TRBD1	CASSATGDVRNTIYF	TGTGCCAGCAGTGCCACAGGGGATGTCAGAAACACCATATATTTT
many	15	TRBV6-2/TRBV6-3	TRBJ2-7	TRBD1	CASSYSGQGVYEQYF	TGTGCCAGCAGTTATTCTGGACAGGGGGTTTACGAGCAGTACTTC
-	16	TRBV15	TRBJ2-3	-	CATSIPPGLGTDTQYF	TGTGCCACCAGCATCCCGCCAGGGCTAGGCACAGATACGCAGTATTTT
-	15	TRBV4-1	TRBJ1-2	-	CASSQEVSAYKGYTF	TGCGCCAGCAGCCAAGAGGTTTCAGCCTATAAAGGCTACACCTTC
few	13	TRBV27	TRBJ2-7	TRBD2	CASSTREGNEQYF	TGTGCCAGCAGTACCCGGGAGGGTAATGAGCAGTACTTC
-	14	TRBV28	TRBJ1-1	-	CASSSPGEGAEAFF	TGTGCCAGCAGTTCACCCGGGGAGGGGGCTGAAGCTTTCTTT
many	14	TRBV30	TRBJ2-5	-	CAWSLLGGRETQYF	TGTGCCTGGAGTTTGCTCGGGGGGCGGGAGACCCAGTACTTC
-	15	TRBV19	TRBJ2-1	-	CASREGQRSYNEQFF	TGTGCCAGTAGGGAGGGACAGCGCTCCTACAATGAGCAGTTCTTC
many	17	TRBV6-5	TRBJ2-1	TRBD2	CASSYSGLAGIYNEQFF	TGTGCCAGCAGTTACTCTGGACTAGCGGGGATATACAATGAGCAGTTCTTC
-	15	TRBV28	TRBJ2-2	TRBD1	CASSPGQVGAGELFF	TGTGCCAGCAGTCCTGGACAGGTGGGGGCCGGGGAGCTGTTTTTT
many	18	TRBV28	TRBJ2-1	TRBD2	CASSSWTGGLAGYNEQFF	TGTGCCAGCAGTTCGTGGACAGGGGGACTAGCGGGCTACAATGAGCAGTTCTTC
few	13	TRBV29-1	TRBJ2-7	-	CSGWVTGIGEQYF	TGCAGCGGGTGGGTAACAGGGATAGGGGAGCAGTACTTC
-	16	TRBV5-1	TRBJ1-5	-	CASSPGTASFNQPQHF	TGCGCCAGCAGCCCAGGGACCGCCTCTTTCAATCAGCCCCAGCATTTT
many	13	TRBV25-1	TRBJ1-6	-	CASSQPYNSPLHF	TGTGCCAGCAGTCAACCCTATAATTCACCCCTCCACTTT
-	12	TRBV20-1	TRBJ2-1	-	CSAGPPPGEQFF	TGCAGTGCTGGACCCCCCCCGGGTGAGCAGTTCTTC
few	15	TRBV12-3/TRBV12-4	TRBJ1-2	-	CASAPGGGDGYGYTF	TGTGCCAGCGCTCCCGGGGGGGGGGACGGCTATGGCTACACCTTC
-	16	TRBV4-2	TRBJ1-1	TRBD1	CASSLGTGGRNTEAFF	TGTGCCAGCAGCCTCGGGACAGGGGGCCGAAACACTGAAGCTTTCTTT
few	15	TRBV7-6	TRBJ1-3	-	CASSHINRSGNTIYF	TGTGCCAGCAGTCATATAAACCGCTCTGGAAACACCATATATTTT
-	13	TRBV6-2/TRBV6-3	TRBJ1-1	TRBD1	CASNLQGDTEAFF	TGTGCCAGCAACTTGCAGGGGGACACTGAAGCTTTCTTT
-	13	TRBV19	TRBJ2-2	-	CASTSRGDGELFF	TGTGCCAGTACCTCTAGGGGGGACGGGGAGCTGTTTTTT
many	14	TRBV7-2	TRBJ2-5	TRBD2	CASTPTAGEETQYF	TGTGCCAGCACTCCGACGGCGGGAGAAGAGACCCAGTACTTC
-	13	TRBV20-1	TRBJ2-3	-	CSARSDAQNTQYF	TGCAGTGCTCGATCGGACGCTCAAAATACGCAGTATTTT
-	16	TRBV7-6	TRBJ1-3	-	CASSLQISGSGNTIYF	TGTGCCAGCAGCTTACAGATTTCCGGCTCTGGAAACACCATATATTTT